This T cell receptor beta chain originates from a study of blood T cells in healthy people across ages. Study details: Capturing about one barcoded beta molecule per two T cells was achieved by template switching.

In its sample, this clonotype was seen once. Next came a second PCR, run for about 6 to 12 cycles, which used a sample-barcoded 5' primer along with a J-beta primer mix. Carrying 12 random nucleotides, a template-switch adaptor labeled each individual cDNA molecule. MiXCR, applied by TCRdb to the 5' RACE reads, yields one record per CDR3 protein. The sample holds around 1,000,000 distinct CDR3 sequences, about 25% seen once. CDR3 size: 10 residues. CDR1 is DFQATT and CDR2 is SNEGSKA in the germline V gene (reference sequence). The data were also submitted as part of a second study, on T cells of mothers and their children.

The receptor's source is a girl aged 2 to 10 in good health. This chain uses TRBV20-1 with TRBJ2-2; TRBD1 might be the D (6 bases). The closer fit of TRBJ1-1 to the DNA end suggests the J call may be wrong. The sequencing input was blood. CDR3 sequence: CSAREGEAFF. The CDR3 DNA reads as TGCAGTGCTAGGGAGGGGGAGGCTTTCTTT.